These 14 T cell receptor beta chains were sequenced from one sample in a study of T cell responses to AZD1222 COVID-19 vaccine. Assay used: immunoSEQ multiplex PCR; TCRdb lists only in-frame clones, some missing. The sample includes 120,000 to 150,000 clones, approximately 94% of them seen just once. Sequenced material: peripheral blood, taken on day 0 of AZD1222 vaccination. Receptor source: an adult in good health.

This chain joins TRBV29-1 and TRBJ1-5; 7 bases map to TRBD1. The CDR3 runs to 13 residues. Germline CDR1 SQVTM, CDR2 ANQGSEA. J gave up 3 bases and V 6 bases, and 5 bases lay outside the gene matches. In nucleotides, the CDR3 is TGCAGCGTGGGTCAGGGGGTCAATCAGCCCCAGCATTTT. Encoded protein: CSVGQGVNQPQHF.

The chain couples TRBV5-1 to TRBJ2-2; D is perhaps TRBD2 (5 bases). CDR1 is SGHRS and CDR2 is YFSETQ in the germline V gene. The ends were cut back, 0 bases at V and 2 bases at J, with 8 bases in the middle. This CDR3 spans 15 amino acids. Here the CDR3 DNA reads TGCGCCAGCAGCTTGGTTTCGGGAAACACCGGGGAGCTGTTTTTT. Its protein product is CASSLVSGNTGELFF. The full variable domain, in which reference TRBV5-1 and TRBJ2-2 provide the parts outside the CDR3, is KAGVTQTPRYLIKTRGQQVTLSCSPISGHRSVSWYQQTPGQGLQFLFEYFSETQRNKGNFPGRFSGRQFSNSRSEMNVSTLELGDSALYLCASSLVSGNTGELFFGEGSRLTVL.

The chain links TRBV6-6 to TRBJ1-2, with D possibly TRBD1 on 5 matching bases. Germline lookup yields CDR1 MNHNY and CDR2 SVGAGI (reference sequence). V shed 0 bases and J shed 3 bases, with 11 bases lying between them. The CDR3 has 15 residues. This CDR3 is CASSYSLVGDYGYTF. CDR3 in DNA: TGTGCCAGCAGTTACTCGCTAGTGGGGGACTATGGCTACACCTTC.

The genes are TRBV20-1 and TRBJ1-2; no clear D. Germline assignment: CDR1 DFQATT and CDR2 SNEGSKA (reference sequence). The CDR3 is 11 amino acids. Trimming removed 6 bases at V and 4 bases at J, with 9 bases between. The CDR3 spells CSAAVLYGYTF. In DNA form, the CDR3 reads TGCAGTGCAGCAGTTCTCTATGGCTACACCTTC.

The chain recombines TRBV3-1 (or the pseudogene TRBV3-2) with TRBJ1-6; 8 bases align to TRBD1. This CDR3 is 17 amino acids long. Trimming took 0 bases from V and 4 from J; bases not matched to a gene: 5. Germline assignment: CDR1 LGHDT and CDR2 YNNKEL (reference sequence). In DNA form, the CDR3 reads TGTGCCAGCAGCCAAGATAGGGGGACAGGATATAATTCACCCCTCCACTTT. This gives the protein CASSQDRGTGYNSPLHF.

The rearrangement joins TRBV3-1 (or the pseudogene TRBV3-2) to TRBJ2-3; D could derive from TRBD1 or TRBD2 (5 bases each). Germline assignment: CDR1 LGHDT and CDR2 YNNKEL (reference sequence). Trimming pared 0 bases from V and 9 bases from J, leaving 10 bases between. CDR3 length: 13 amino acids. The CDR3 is CASSQDLRGTQYF. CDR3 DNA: TGTGCCAGCAGCCAAGATCTACGGGGCACGCAGTATTTT.

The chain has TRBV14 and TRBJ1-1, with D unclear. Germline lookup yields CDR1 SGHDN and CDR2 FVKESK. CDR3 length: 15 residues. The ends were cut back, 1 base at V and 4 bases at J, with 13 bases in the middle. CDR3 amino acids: CASSQGVHLGTEAFF. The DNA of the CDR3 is TGTGCCAGCAGCCAAGGGGTCCATTTAGGCACTGAAGCTTTCTTT.

The CDR3 region is CASSLGAGIQETQYF. The CDR3 DNA is TGTGCCAGCAGCTTGGGGGCGGGGATCCAAGAGACCCAGTACTTC. The chain couples TRBV5-6 to TRBJ2-5, with D possibly TRBD2 on 6 matching bases. Germline CDR1 and CDR2: SGHDT and YYEEEE. Trimming removed 0 bases from V and 1 base from J, with 10 bases in between. The CDR3 runs 15 residues.

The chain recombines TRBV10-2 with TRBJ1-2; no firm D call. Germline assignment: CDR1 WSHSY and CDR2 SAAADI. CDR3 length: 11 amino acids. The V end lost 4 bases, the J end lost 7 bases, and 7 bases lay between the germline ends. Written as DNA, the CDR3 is TGCGCCAGCAGTGGTCCGGGTGGCTACACCTTC. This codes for CASSGPGGYTF.

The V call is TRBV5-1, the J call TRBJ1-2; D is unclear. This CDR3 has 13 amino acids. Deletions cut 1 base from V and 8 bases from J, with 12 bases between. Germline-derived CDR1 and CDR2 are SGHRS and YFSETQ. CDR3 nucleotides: TGCGCCAGCAGCTTGAAACCGGACGGCGGCTACACCTTC. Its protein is CASSLKPDGGYTF. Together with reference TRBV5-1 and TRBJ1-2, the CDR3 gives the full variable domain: KAGVTQTPRYLIKTRGQQVTLSCSPISGHRSVSWYQQTPGQGLQFLFEYFSETQRNKGNFPGRFSGRQFSNSRSEMNVSTLELGDSALYLCASSLKPDGGYTFGSGTRLTVV.

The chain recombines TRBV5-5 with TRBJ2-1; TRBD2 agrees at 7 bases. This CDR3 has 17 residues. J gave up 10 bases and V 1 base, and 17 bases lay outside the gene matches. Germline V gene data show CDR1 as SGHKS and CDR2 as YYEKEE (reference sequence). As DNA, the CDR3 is TGTGCCAGCAGCTTGAGCTCTCCGGGAGGCCTTAGCAGGGAGCAGTTCTTC. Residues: CASSLSSPGGLSREQFF.

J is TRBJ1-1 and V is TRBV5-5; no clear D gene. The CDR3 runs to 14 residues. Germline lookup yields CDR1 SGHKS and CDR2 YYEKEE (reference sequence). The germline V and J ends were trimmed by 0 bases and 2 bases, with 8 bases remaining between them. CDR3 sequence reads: CASSLDWGNTEAFF. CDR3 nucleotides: TGTGCCAGCAGCTTGGATTGGGGAAACACTGAAGCTTTCTTT. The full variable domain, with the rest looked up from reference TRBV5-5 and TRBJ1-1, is DAGVTQSPTHLIKTRGQQVTLRCSPISGHKSVSWYQQVLGQGPQFIFQYYEKEERGRGNFPDRFSARQFPNYSSELNVNALLLGDSALYLCASSLDWGNTEAFFGQGTRLTVV.

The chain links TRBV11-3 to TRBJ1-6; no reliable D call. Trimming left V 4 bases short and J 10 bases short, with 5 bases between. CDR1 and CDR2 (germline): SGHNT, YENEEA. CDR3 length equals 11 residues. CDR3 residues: CASSSRSPLHF. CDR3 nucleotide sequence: TGTGCCAGCAGCTCCCGGTCACCCCTCCACTTT.

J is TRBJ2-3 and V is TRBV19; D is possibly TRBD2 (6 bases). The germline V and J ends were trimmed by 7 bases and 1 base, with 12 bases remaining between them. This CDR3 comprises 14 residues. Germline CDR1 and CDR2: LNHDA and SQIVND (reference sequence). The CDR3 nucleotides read TGTGCCAGTAAGGAGGGGCTAGGCACAGATACGCAGTATTTT. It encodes CASKEGLGTDTQYF.